This section outlines one T cell receptor (beta chain) sequence together with its context. Antigen specificity is unknown. Looked up from germline, CDR1 is MNHNY and CDR2 is SVGAGI (reference sequence). The CDR3 is 15 residues long. V was pared by 6 bases and J by 5 bases, with 11 bases of the junction left unmatched. The sample comes from a study of radiotherapy plus CTLA-4 blockade in lung cancer. About the study: Objective responses emerged in about 20% of patients, and roughly 28% attained disease control. Overall study results and limits: TCR clones originating in tumors grew in number in blood after radiotherapy plus ipilimumab.

TCRdb keeps only in-frame clones here, not all; method: immunoSEQ multiplex PCR. Of 100,000 or so clones listed, roughly 80% are singletons. Here the sequenced sample was peripheral blood, taken from a patient treated with radiotherapy plus ipilimumab. The TCR originated in a human donor with non-small cell lung cancer that progressed on radiotherapy plus ipilimumab. The chain has TRBV6-6 and TRBJ2-5; 8 bases map to TRBD2. The CDR3 nucleotides read TGTGCCAGCAGCGACGCGGCGGGAGGCCGGGAGACCCAGTACTTC. Translated, it gives CASSDAAGGRETQYF.